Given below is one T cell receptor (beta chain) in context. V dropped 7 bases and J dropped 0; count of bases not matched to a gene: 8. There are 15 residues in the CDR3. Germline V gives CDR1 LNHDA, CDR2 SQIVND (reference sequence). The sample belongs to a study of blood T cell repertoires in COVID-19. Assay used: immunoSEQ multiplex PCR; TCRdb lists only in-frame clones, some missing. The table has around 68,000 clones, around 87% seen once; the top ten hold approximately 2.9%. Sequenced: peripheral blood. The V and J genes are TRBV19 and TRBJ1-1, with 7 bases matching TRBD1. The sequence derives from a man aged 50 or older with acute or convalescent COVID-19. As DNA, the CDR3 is TGTGCCAGTACCGTGACAGGGACCATGAACACTGAAGCTTTCTTT. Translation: CASTVTGTMNTEAFF.